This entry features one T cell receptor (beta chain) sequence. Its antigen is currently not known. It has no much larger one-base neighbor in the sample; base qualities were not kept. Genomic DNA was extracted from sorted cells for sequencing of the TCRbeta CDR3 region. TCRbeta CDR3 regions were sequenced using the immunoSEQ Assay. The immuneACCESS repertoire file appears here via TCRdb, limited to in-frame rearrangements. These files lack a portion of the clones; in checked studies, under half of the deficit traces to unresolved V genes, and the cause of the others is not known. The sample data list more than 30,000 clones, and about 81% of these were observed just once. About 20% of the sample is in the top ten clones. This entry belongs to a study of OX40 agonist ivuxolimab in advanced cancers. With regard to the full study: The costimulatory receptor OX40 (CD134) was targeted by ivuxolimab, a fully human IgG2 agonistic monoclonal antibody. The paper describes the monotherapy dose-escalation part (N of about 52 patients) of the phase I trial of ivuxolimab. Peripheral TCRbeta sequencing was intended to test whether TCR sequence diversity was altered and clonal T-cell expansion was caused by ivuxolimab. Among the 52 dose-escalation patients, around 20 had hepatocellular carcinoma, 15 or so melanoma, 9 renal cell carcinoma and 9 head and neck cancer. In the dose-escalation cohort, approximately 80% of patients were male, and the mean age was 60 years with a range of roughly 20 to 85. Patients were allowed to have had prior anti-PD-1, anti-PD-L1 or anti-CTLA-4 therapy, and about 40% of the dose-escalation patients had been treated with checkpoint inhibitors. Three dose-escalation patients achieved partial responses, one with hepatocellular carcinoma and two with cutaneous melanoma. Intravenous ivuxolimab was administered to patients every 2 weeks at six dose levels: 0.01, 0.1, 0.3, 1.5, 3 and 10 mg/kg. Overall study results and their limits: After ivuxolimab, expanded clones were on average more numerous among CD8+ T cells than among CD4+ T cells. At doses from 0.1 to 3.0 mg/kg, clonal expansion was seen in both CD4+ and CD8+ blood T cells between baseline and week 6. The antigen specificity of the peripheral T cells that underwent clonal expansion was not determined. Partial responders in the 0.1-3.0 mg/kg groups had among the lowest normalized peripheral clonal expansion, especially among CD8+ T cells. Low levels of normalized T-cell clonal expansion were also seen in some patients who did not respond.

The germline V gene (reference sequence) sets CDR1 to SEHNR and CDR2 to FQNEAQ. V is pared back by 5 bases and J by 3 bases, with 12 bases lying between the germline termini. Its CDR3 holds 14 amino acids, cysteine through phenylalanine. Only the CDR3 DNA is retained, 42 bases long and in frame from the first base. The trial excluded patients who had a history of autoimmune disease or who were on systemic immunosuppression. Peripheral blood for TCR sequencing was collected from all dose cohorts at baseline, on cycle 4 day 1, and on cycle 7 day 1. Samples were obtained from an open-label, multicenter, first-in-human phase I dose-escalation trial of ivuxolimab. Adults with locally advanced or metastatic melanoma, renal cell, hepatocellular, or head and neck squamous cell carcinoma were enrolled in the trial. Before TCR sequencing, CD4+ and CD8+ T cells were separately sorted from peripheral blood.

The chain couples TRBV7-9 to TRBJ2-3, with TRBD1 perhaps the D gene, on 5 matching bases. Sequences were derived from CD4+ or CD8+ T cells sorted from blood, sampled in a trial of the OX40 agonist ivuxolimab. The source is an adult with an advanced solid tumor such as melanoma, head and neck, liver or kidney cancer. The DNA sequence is TGTGCCAGCAGCGCCGACACAGGAACAGATACGCAGTATTTT. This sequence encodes CASSADTGTDTQYF.